These 7 T cell receptor beta chains originate from one sample sequenced in a study of early T cells in non-severe SARS-CoV-2 infection. TCRdb processed the 5' RACE reads anew with MiXCR; each CDR3 protein has one entry. Among tens of thousands of distinct CDR3 sequences listed, 4.9% were seen once. The sequencing input was whole blood. The source is an adult who was a healthcare worker with PCR-confirmed SARS-CoV-2 infection or an uninfected control (not recorded which).

This clonotype was detected ten times or more. The rearrangement joins TRBV7-8 to TRBJ2-1; D possibly corresponds to TRBD1 (6 bases). Germline V gives CDR1 SGHVS, CDR2 FQNEAQ. The length of the CDR3 is 12 residues. Trimming took 3 bases from V and 10 from J, leaving 10 bases between them. The CDR3 nucleotides read TGTGCCAGCAGCTTCGGCAGGGGAGAGCAGTTCTTC. This sequence encodes CASSFGRGEQFF.

In this sample, this clonotype turned up many times. The J gene is TRBJ2-7, the V gene TRBV18; perhaps TRBD2 as D (6 bases). The CDR3 length is 14 residues. Trimming left V 2 bases short and J 5 bases short, with 13 bases between. The V gene's germline CDR1 is KGHSH and CDR2 LQKENI. The CDR3 here is CASSPSRERDEQYF. In DNA, the CDR3 is TGTGCCAGCTCACCATCACGGGAGAGGGACGAGCAGTACTTC.

J is TRBJ1-1 and V is TRBV7-2; D is perhaps TRBD1 (5 bases). Germline V CDR1 and CDR2: SGHTA, FQGNSA. V was clipped by 0 bases and J by 5 bases, with 10 bases between them. There are 14 residues in the CDR3. CDR3 sequence: CASSLAQGGTEAFF. The CDR3 nucleotides are TGTGCCAGCAGCTTAGCCCAGGGAGGGACTGAAGCTTTCTTT.

This clonotype was detected many times. The V gene is TRBV20-1, the J gene TRBJ2-2, with TRBD2 matching 10 bases. CDR1 and CDR2 from the germline V gene are DFQATT and SNEGSKA (reference sequence). The CDR3 has 17 residues. V was pared by 3 bases and J by 4 bases, with 11 bases of the junction left unmatched. CDR3 bases: TGCAGTGCTAGGGCTAGAGCGGGGGGGCTGTCCACCGGGGAGCTGTTTTTT. Translation gives CSARARAGGLSTGELFF.

The table lists this clonotype with a few counts. The genes are TRBV18 and TRBJ1-1, with 7 bases fitting TRBD1. Germline V gene sequence: CDR1 KGHSH, CDR2 LQKENI. Trimming took 1 base from V and 8 from J; bases not matched to a gene: 1. This CDR3 contains 12 residues. The CDR3 region is CASSPLTGEAFF. The CDR3 nucleotides are TGTGCCAGCTCACCACTGACAGGGGAAGCTTTCTTT. Full variable domain (rest looked up from reference TRBV18 and TRBJ1-1): NAGVMQNPRHLVRRRGQEARLRCSPMKGHSHVYWYRQLPEEGLKFMVYLQKENIIDESGMPKERFSAEFPKEGPSILRIQQVVRGDSAAYFCASSPLTGEAFFGQGTRLTVV.

In its sample, this clonotype was seen many times. This chain connects TRBV18 to TRBJ1-5; a weak D match, TRBD1 (5 bases). CDR3 size: 14 residues. Trimming took 3 bases from V and 5 from J, leaving 11 bases between them. CDR1 KGHSH and CDR2 LQKENI come from the germline V gene. The CDR3 nucleotides are TGTGCCAGCTCACCTGCGCTCAGGGATCAGCCCCAGCATTTT. Amino acids: CASSPALRDQPQHF.

This clonotype was counted many times. The chain is built from TRBV7-2 and TRBJ1-5; D might be TRBD1 (6 bases). There are 14 residues in the CDR3. Germline values: CDR1 SGHTA, CDR2 FQGNSA. The germline V and J ends were trimmed by 5 bases and 3 bases, with 11 bases remaining between them. The CDR3 DNA follows: TGTGCCAGCAGCCCAGGGGACTCCAATCAGCCCCAGCATTTT. Its protein is CASSPGDSNQPQHF.